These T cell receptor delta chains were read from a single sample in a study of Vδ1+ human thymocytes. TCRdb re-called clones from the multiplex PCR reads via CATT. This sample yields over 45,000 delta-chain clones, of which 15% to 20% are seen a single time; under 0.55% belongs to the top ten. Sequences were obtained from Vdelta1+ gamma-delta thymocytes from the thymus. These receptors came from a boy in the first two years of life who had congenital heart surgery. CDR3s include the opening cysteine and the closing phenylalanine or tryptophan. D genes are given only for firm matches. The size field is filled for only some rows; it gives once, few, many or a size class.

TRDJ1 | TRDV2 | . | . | TGTGCCTGTGATAATGTTGGGGTAAATCTCATCTTT | CACDNVGVNLIF
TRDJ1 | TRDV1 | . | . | TGTGCTCTTGGGCCAACGGTGCTACGTATTACTGGGAGAGCCGATAAACTCATCTTT | CALGPTVLRITGRADKLIF
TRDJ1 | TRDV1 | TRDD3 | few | TGTGCTCTTGGGGAACTACTGGGGATTTTCGATAAACTCATCTTT | CALGELLGIFDKLIF
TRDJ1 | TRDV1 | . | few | TGTGCTCTTGGGGAACTAAGGGGTGGGGGCCCGTACACCGATAAACTCATCTTT | CALGELRGGGPYTDKLIF
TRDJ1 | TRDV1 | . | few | TGTGCTCTTGGGAGCTACGTACGCCGAGGGGCCTACACCGATAAACTCATCTTT | CALGSYVRRGAYTDKLIF
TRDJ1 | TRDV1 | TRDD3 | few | TGTGCTCTTGTCCGAACTGTACTGGGGGGTACTTACACCGATAAACTCATCTTT | CALVRTVLGGTYTDKLIF
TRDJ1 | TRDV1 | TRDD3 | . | TGTGCTCTTGGGGAAGCTTCAGCACTTGGGGGATACCGCACCGATAAACTCATCTTT | CALGEASALGGYRTDKLIF
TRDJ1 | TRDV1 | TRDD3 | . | TGTGCTCTTGGGGAACGGCCCCCGTCTGGGGATACGAGGGGGCCGTACACCGATAAACTCATCTTT | CALGERPPSGDTRGPYTDKLIF
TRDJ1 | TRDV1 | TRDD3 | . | TGTGCTCTTGGGGAACCCGCCTCTTCCTACCCGTACTGGGGGATGTACACCGATAAACTCATCTTT | CALGEPASSYPYWGMYTDKLIF
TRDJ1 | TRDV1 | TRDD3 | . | TGTGCTCTTGGGGAACTGCCCCCCCGATTCGCGTTTTCTCCTTTACTGGGGGATAATCAATCCAATAAACTCATCTTT | CALGELPPRFAFSPLLGDNQSNKLIF
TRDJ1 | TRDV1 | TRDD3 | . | TGTGCTCTTGGGGAACTCGGGTCCTACTCGTACTGGGGGATACTAACCGATAAACTCATCTTT | CALGELGSYSYWGILTDKLIF
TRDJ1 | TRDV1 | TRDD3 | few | TGTGCTCTTGGGGAGATTCCTTACCTTAGTACTGGGGGCCAGTACACCGATAAACTCATCTTT | CALGEIPYLSTGGQYTDKLIF